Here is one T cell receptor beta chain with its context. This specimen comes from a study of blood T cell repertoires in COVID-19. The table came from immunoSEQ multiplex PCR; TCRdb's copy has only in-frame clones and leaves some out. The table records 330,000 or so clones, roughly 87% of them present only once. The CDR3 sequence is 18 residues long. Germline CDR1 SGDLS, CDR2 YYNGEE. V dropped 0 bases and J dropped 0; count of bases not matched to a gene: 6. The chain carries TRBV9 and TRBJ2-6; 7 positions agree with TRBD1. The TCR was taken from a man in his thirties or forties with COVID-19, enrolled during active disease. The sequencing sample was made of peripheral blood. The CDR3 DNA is TGTGCCAGCAGCGTAGCTACGACAGGGTCCTCTGGGGCCAACGTCCTGACTTTC. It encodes CASSVATTGSSGANVLTF.